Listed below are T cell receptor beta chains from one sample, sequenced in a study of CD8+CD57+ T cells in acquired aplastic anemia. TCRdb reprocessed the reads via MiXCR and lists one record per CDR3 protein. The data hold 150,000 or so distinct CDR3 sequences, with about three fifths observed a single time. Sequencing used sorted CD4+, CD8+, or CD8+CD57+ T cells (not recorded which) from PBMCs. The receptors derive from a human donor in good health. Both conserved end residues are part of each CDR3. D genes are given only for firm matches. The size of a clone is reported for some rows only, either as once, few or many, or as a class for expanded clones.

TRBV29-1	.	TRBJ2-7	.	TGCAGCGTTGAAGATGGCAACAGCTACGAGCAGTACTTC	CSVEDGNSYEQYF
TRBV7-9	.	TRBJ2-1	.	TGCGCCAGCACACCCAGCCACAATGGGCAGTTCTTC	CASTPSHNGQFF
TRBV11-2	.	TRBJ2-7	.	TGCGCCAGCAGCCAAGATCAGGGTACCTACGAGCAGTACTTC	CASSQDQGTYEQYF
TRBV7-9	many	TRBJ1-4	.	TGTGCCAGCAGCTTAACTCAGGGGACGTTAGGTGAAAAACTGTTTTTT	CASSLTQGTLGEKLFF
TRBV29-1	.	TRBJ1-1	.	TGCAGCGTTGTGGTCGGGAACACTGAAGCTTTCTTT	CSVVVGNTEAFF
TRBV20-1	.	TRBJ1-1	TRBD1	TGCAGTGCTAGATCCGGGACAGTAGATGAAGCTTTCTTT	CSARSGTVDEAFF
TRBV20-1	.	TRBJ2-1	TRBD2	TGCAGTGCTAGAGGCCCGGGACTAGCGGGACCAGCCTACAATGAGCAGTTCTTC	CSARGPGLAGPAYNEQFF
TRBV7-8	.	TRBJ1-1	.	TGTGCCAGCAGCCCCCCGGGATACGGGAACACTGAAGCTTTCTTT	CASSPPGYGNTEAFF
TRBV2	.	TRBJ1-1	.	TGTGCCAGCAGTGCCGCAGGGGCTGAAGCTTTCTTT	CASSAAGAEAFF
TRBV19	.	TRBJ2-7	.	TGTGCCAGTAGTATTGGCCAGCGGACCTACGAGCAGTACTTC	CASSIGQRTYEQYF
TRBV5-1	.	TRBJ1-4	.	TGCGCCAGCAGCATGCCAGGGGCTAATGAAAAACTGTTTTTT	CASSMPGANEKLFF
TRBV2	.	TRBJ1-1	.	TGTGCCAGCAGTGGCTTCAGGCAGGGGAGGACTGAAGCTTTCTTT	CASSGFRQGRTEAFF
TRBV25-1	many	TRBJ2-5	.	TGTGCCAGCAGTGAAGGTCGGACTCGGTACCAAGAGACCCAGTACTTC	CASSEGRTRYQETQYF
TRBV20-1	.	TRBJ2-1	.	TGCAGTGCTAGAGATGAGACTGACAATGAGCAGTTCTTC	CSARDETDNEQFF
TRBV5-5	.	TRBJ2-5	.	TGTGCCAGCAGCCCTGCGGGCGGATCGGGGACCCAGTACTTC	CASSPAGGSGTQYF